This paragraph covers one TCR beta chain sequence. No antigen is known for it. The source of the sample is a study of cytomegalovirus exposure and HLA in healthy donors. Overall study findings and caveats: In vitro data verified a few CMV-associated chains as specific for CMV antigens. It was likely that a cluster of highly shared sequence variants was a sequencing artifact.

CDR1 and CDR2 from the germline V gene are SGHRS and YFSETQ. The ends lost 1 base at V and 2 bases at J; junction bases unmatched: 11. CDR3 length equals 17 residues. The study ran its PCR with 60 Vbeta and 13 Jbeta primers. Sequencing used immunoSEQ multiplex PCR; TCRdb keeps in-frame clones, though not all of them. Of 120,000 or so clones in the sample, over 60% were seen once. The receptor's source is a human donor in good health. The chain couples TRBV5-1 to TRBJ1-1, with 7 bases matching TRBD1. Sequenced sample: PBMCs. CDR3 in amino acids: CASSLKWRGLENTEAFF. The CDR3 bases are TGCGCCAGCAGCTTGAAATGGAGGGGGCTGGAAAACACTGAAGCTTTCTTT.